The 29 T cell receptor beta chains in this list originate from one sample, sequenced in a study of cytomegalovirus exposure and HLA in healthy donors. The PCR used 60 Vbeta and 13 Jbeta primers. Produced via immunoSEQ multiplex PCR; TCRdb's table is partial and in-frame only. Found here are about 120,000 clones, 75% to 90% of them singletons; the top ten hold under 2.5%. Sequenced input: PBMCs. Receptors originate from a man aged 25 to 40 in good health and CMV-seronegative.

The rearrangement links TRBV10-2 to TRBJ2-3; 10 bases agree with TRBD2. The CDR3 length is 15 residues. The ends lost 2 bases at V and 4 bases at J; junction bases unmatched: 3. CDR1 and CDR2 (germline): WSHSY, SAAADI. As DNA, the CDR3 is TGCGCCAGCAGTGAGAGGCTAGCGGGGGCAGATACGCAGTATTTT. Its translation is CASSERLAGADTQYF.

This sequence joins TRBV5-6 and TRBJ2-2; tentatively, D is TRBD1 (6 bases). This CDR3 has 15 residues. Per the germline V gene, CDR1 is SGHDT and CDR2 is YYEEEE. Trimming left V 4 bases short and J 6 bases short, with 16 bases between. CDR3 in amino acids: CASSRPDSSSGELFF. CDR3 sequence (DNA): TGTGCCAGCAGCCGCCCGGACAGTAGCTCCGGGGAGCTGTTTTTT.

The V gene is TRBV9, the J gene TRBJ1-1; no reliable D call. Trimming took off 3 bases at V and 3 bases at J, with 12 bases between the two ends. The germline gives CDR1 SGDLS, CDR2 YYNGEE. This CDR3 comprises 14 residues. The CDR3 region has the DNA TGTGCCAGCAGCGCGCGGTCGGAGGACACTGAAGCTTTCTTT. This encodes CASSARSEDTEAFF.

The chain links TRBV28 to TRBJ1-5; the D is unclear. The CDR3 has 15 residues. The ends were cut back, 7 bases at V and 2 bases at J, with 15 bases in the middle. Germline CDR1 is MDHEN and CDR2 is SYDVKM. The CDR3 DNA reads TGTGCCAGCACCGACTCCACTGATGGCAATCAGCCCCAGCATTTT. This translates into CASTDSTDGNQPQHF.

With regard to this clone: Different DNA sequences within this sample yield the same CDR3. The chain couples TRBV9 to TRBJ2-7; 9 nucleotides agree with TRBD1. There are 14 residues in the CDR3. V trimming: 4 bases; J trimming: 6 bases; junction bases outside the gene matches: 8. Germline V CDR1 and CDR2: SGDLS, YYNGEE. Written as DNA, the CDR3 is TGTGCCAGCAGCACGACAGGGGGGCGTAGCGAGCAGTACTTC. This translates into CASSTTGGRSEQYF.

The chain couples TRBV5-6 to TRBJ1-1; tentative D call: TRBD1 (6 bases). From germline, CDR1 is SGHDT and CDR2 YYEEEE. The CDR3 has 15 amino acids. V dropped 0 bases and J dropped 6 bases, with 15 bases sitting between them. The CDR3 bases are TGTGCCAGCAGCTTGGGGGCGGGGGCAGGTGCTGAAGCTTTCTTT. Translating it yields CASSLGAGAGAEAFF. The variable domain in full, with the rest retrieved from reference TRBV5-6 and TRBJ1-1, is DAGVTQSPTHLIKTRGQQVTLRCSPKSGHDTVSWYQQALGQGPQFIFQYYEEEERQRGNFPDRFSGHQFPNYSSELNVNALLLGDSALYLCASSLGAGAGAEAFFGQGTRLTVV.

This chain uses TRBV4-2 with TRBJ1-2, with D possibly TRBD1 on 6 matching bases. Germline CDR1 reads LGHNA; CDR2 reads YNFKEQ. This CDR3 spans 13 amino acids. The V gene lost 0 bases and the J gene lost 6 bases, with 8 bases spanning the gap. For the CDR3, the DNA is TGTGCCAGCAGCCAAGATCGGACAGATGGCTACACCTTC. Its translation is CASSQDRTDGYTF.

This clone is a singleton in its sample. The germline gene is not matched at one end of the junction; a read error may be the cause. The chain uses TRBV13 and TRBJ2-6, with D perhaps TRBD1 (5 bases). There are 13 residues in the CDR3. Germline V gene lookup returns CDR1 PRHDT and CDR2 FYEKMQ (reference sequence). DNA for the CDR3: TGTGCCAGCAGCCCCGTTGGGGCCAACGGCCTGACTTTC. As protein: CASSPVGANGLTF.

With respect to this clone: One end of the junction fails to match germline, which may point to a read error. The CDR3 is CASSQLYGQYF. In DNA, the CDR3 is TGTGCCAGCAGCCAACTTTACGGGCAGTACTTC. This chain links TRBV4-2 with TRBJ2-7; D remains ambiguous. CDR1 is LGHNA, CDR2 YNFKEQ, per germline. The CDR3 sequence is 11 residues long.

The chain uses TRBV28 and TRBJ1-2; a possible D gene is TRBD1 (6 bases). Germline V gives CDR1 MDHEN, CDR2 SYDVKM. The germline V and J ends were trimmed by 6 bases and 7 bases, with 24 bases remaining between them. This CDR3 contains 16 residues. DNA of the CDR3: TGTGCCAGCAGGATTCCTAACAGGGATAAAAGCGGTGGCTACACCTTC. Translating gives CASRIPNRDKSGGYTF.

The chain combines TRBV5-1 with TRBJ2-5; 13 bases agree with TRBD2. CDR3 length equals 16 residues. J lost 6 bases, V lost 6 bases, and 11 bases had no gene match. The germline V gene has CDR1 SGHRS and CDR2 YFSETQ. CDR3 amino acids: CASTWTSGGGWQTQYF. The CDR3, as DNA: TGCGCCAGCACCTGGACTAGCGGGGGTGGGTGGCAGACCCAGTACTTC.

This chain joins TRBV5-6 and TRBJ1-5; TRBD1 matches at 7 bases. Unmatched junction bases numbered 7, after V lost 3 bases and J lost 4 bases. CDR1 and CDR2 (germline): SGHDT, YYEEEE. This CDR3 comprises 15 residues. DNA for the CDR3: TGTGCCAGCAGCTCTACAGGGGCGCTTAATCAGCCCCAGCATTTT. Protein product: CASSSTGALNQPQHF.

This rearrangement joins TRBV5-6 to TRBJ1-4; D gene ambiguous. This CDR3 is built from 16 residues. CDR1 is SGHDT, CDR2 YYEEEE, per germline. Trimming left V 1 base short and J 0 bases short, with 10 bases between. CDR3 bases: TGTGCCAGCAGCTTGAAGGCGGCTGCAACTAATGAAAAACTGTTTTTT. Translation gives CASSLKAAATNEKLFF.

The chain is built from TRBV5-1 and TRBJ1-1; no reliable D call. The V and J ends lost 3 bases and 0 bases respectively, with 6 bases between them. The CDR3 runs 13 residues. Germline CDR1 SGHRS, CDR2 YFSETQ. The CDR3 DNA reads as TGCGCCAGCAGCTCAGGCCTGAACACTGAAGCTTTCTTT. Its translation: CASSSGLNTEAFF. Based on the CDR3 plus reference TRBV5-1 and TRBJ1-1, the full variable domain is KAGVTQTPRYLIKTRGQQVTLSCSPISGHRSVSWYQQTPGQGLQFLFEYFSETQRNKGNFPGRFSGRQFSNSRSEMNVSTLELGDSALYLCASSSGLNTEAFFGQGTRLTVV.

This clone has just a few counts. The chain uses TRBV19 and TRBJ2-1; 7 bases map to TRBD1. The CDR3 sequence is 12 residues long. Germline lookup yields CDR1 LNHDA and CDR2 SQIVND (reference sequence). J gave up 9 bases and V 5 bases, and 4 bases lay outside the gene matches. The CDR3 protein is CASSADRVEQFF. CDR3 sequence (DNA): TGTGCCAGTAGTGCCGACAGGGTTGAGCAGTTCTTC. Full variable domain (rest looked up from reference TRBV19 and TRBJ2-1): DGGITQSPKYLFRKEGQNVTLSCEQNLNHDAMYWYRQDPGQGLRLIYYSQIVNDFQKGDIAEGYSVSREKKESFPLTVTSAQKNPTAFYLCASSADRVEQFFGPGTRLTVL.

The V call is TRBV5-1, the J call TRBJ2-5; D perhaps matches TRBD2 (6 bases). The last part of the DNA fits TRBJ2-7 better; the J call may be wrong. CDR1 SGHRS and CDR2 YFSETQ come from the germline V gene. The CDR3 consists of 15 residues. The CDR3 DNA is TGCGCCAGCAGCTCCCGGGGGACTGTCACCTACGAGCAGTACTTC. As protein: CASSSRGTVTYEQYF.

CDR3 nucleotides: TGTGCCAGCAGCTTGTGGTCAGGGATGAGTCCCTACGAGCAGTACTTC. Its protein is CASSLWSGMSPYEQYF. This chain uses TRBV5-8 with TRBJ2-7; tentatively, D is TRBD1 (5 bases). The CDR3 length is 16 residues. Germline V gene sequence: CDR1 SGHTS, CDR2 YDEGEE. Trimming pared 1 base from V and 2 bases from J, leaving 16 bases between.

The CDR3 loop is CASSYGTGLDQPQHF. The CDR3 DNA sequence: TGTGCCAGCAGTTACGGGACAGGGCTGGATCAGCCCCAGCATTTT. The chain uses TRBV6-5 and TRBJ1-5; 9 nucleotides match TRBD1. The V segment lost 2 bases and the J segment 5 bases; nucleotides outside the gene matches: 4. CDR1 MNHEY and CDR2 SVGAGI come from the germline V gene. The CDR3 sequence is 15 residues long.

This rearrangement joins TRBV11-2 to TRBJ2-7; 7 bases are shared with TRBD1. Trimming at V came to 5 bases and at J to 6 bases, leaving 13 bases not matched to a gene. In germline, CDR1 is SGHAT, CDR2 FQNNGV. This CDR3 comprises 15 residues. The CDR3 region has the DNA TGTGCCAGCAGCCCCTCGAGGGGGCTAACCGCCGAGCAGTACTTC. Encoded protein: CASSPSRGLTAEQYF. Filled out from reference TRBV11-2 and TRBJ2-7, the complete variable domain reads EAGVAQSPRYKIIEKRQSVAFWCNPISGHATLYWYQQILGQGPKLLIQFQNNGVVDDSQLPKDRFSAERLKGVDSTLKIQPAKLEDSAVYLCASSPSRGLTAEQYFGPGTRLTVT.

CDR3 DNA: TGTGCCAGCAGCTTAGAGGGGTTATCTGGCTACACCTTC. Protein product: CASSLEGLSGYTF. The chain has TRBV13 and TRBJ1-2; TRBD1 is a possible D gene (5 bases). The CDR3 totals 13 residues. The germline V and J ends were trimmed by 1 base and 7 bases, with 10 bases remaining between them. Germline lookup yields CDR1 PRHDT and CDR2 FYEKMQ (reference sequence).

The rearrangement joins TRBV5-6 to TRBJ2-7; D is perhaps TRBD2 (7 bases). Looked up from germline, CDR1 is SGHDT and CDR2 is YYEEEE. With 2 bases removed from V and 6 bases from J, the gap between germline ends came to 12 bases. The CDR3 is 13 amino acids. The CDR3 DNA reads as TGTGCCAGCAGCTTAAGGGGGGGAAGCGAGCAGTACTTC. As protein: CASSLRGGSEQYF.

J is TRBJ1-1 and V is TRBV27; D unclear. The V end was cut by 9 bases, the J end by 2 bases, with 19 bases between. Germline assignment: CDR1 MNHEY and CDR2 SMNVEV (reference sequence). This CDR3 contains 15 residues. CDR3 in DNA: TGTGCCAGGGGAGGGTCCCCGGGCGTAAACACTGAAGCTTTCTTT. Translated: CARGGSPGVNTEAFF.

This clone turned up a few times. One end of the junction fails to match germline, which may point to a read error. The V call is TRBV25-1, the J call TRBJ2-6; D might be TRBD1 (6 bases). CDR1 is MGHDK and CDR2 is SYGVNS in the germline V gene. The length of the CDR3 is 15 residues. CDR3 residues: CASTGQSSGANGLTF. CDR3 sequence (DNA): TGTGCCAGCACCGGACAGTCCTCTGGGGCCAACGGCCTGACTTTC.

The DNA for the CDR3 is TGTGCCAGCAGGGCAGGACAGGCGCAGTATTTT. Translated: CASRAGQAQYF. The chain is built from TRBV6-1 and TRBJ2-3; TRBD1 matches 7 bases. V lost 6 bases, J lost 10 bases, and 4 bases stayed unmatched. This CDR3 contains 11 residues. Germline V gene lookup returns CDR1 MNHNS and CDR2 SASEGT.

The chain uses TRBV5-3 and TRBJ2-5; 9 nucleotides match TRBD1. The J call could be wrong; TRBJ2-7 is a better fit for the DNA end. TRBV5-3 falls under the ORF class, with uncertain function. The CDR3 loop spans 15 amino acids. The chain's CDR3 is CATTTPTGGRNEQYF. The DNA of the CDR3 is TGTGCCACTACAACCCCGACAGGGGGTAGGAACGAGCAGTACTTC.

V is TRBV5-1 and J is TRBJ2-7; possible D gene TRBD2, 7 bases. The length of the CDR3 is 15 residues. V was cut by 0 bases and J by 2 bases, with 12 bases left in between. In germline, CDR1 is SGHRS, CDR2 YFSETQ. The DNA of the CDR3 is TGCGCCAGCAGCTTGGGCGGGGGCCTACCCTACGAGCAGTACTTC. Translated, it gives CASSLGGGLPYEQYF.

The chain recombines TRBV5-6 with TRBJ1-2; 7 bases agree with TRBD1. Germline CDR1 and CDR2: SGHDT and YYEEEE. The CDR3 runs to 15 residues. The junction had 8 bases not matched to a gene; V was cut back by 4 bases and J by 2 bases. The CDR3 region is CASSHRDSKNYGYTF. In DNA, the CDR3 is TGTGCCAGCAGCCACCGGGACAGTAAAAACTATGGCTACACCTTC. Full variable domain (missing parts from reference TRBV5-6 and TRBJ1-2): DAGVTQSPTHLIKTRGQQVTLRCSPKSGHDTVSWYQQALGQGPQFIFQYYEEEERQRGNFPDRFSGHQFPNYSSELNVNALLLGDSALYLCASSHRDSKNYGYTFGSGTRLTVV.

The chain has TRBV13 and TRBJ2-1; 10 bases align to TRBD2. The V gene's germline CDR1 is PRHDT and CDR2 FYEKMQ (reference sequence). CDR3 length: 17 residues. After removal of 2 bases from V and 4 bases from J, the junction contained 8 bases not matched to a gene. CDR3 sequence reads: CASSLRGAGGSYNEQFF. The CDR3 DNA sequence: TGTGCCAGCAGCTTAAGAGGAGCGGGGGGGAGTTACAATGAGCAGTTCTTC.

The CDR3 spells CASSFDRRGRTDTQYF. Written as DNA, the CDR3 is TGTGCCAGCAGTTTTGATCGTCGGGGTCGCACAGATACGCAGTATTTT. The chain joins TRBV6-5 to TRBJ2-3; maybe TRBD2 (5 bases). Germline V gives CDR1 MNHEY, CDR2 SVGAGI. V gave up 4 bases and J gave up 1 base, with 15 bases separating them. This CDR3 spans 16 amino acids.